This entry is about one T cell receptor (beta chain). The data belong to a study of blood T cell repertoires in COVID-19. CDR3 length: 14 residues. CDR1 is MNHEY, CDR2 SMNVEV, per germline (reference sequence). V lost 7 bases and J lost 0; bases outside the gene matches: 3. The protocol was immunoSEQ multiplex PCR, while the TCRdb copy is restricted to in-frame clones and leaves out a portion. The data contain 300,000 to 400,000 clones, 85% to 90% of them singletons. The material sequenced was peripheral blood. This TCR came from a human donor in a cohort sampled during active COVID-19. The chain joins TRBV27 to TRBJ2-3; 8 bases are shared with TRBD1. CDR3 sequence: CASTDRGSTDTQYF. CDR3 in DNA: TGTGCCAGCACCGACAGGGGAAGCACAGATACGCAGTATTTT.